The rows below give T cell receptor beta chains drawn from one sample of a study of blood T cell repertoires in COVID-19. Profiled with immunoSEQ multiplex PCR; TCRdb holds only in-frame clones, not every one. The sample lists around 130,000 clones, approximately 85% occurring once. The sequencing input was peripheral blood. These receptors were taken from a man aged 50 to 59 with acute or convalescent COVID-19. CDR3s include the opening cysteine and the closing phenylalanine or tryptophan. D genes are given only for firm matches. Rows give clone size only sometimes, using once, few, many, or a class for an expanded clone.

size,V,J,D,CDR3,DNA
-,TRBV7-7,TRBJ2-5,TRBD1,CASSLVGQGSETQYF,TGTGCTAGCAGCTTAGTGGGACAGGGCTCAGAGACCCAGTACTTC
once,TRBV6-5,TRBJ2-3,-,CASSPKRTDTQYF,TGTGCCAGCAGTCCTAAACGCACAGATACGCAGTATTTT
-,TRBV18,TRBJ1-2,-,CASSPQERDNYGYTF,TGTGCCAGCTCACCCCAAGAGCGGGATAACTATGGCTACACCTTC
once,TRBV28,TRBJ1-3,-,CASSLGGSENTIYF,TGTGCCAGCAGCCTGGGAGGTTCGGAAAACACCATATATTTT
-,TRBV6-5,TRBJ2-1,-,CASSYSALRGGSEQFF,TGTGCCAGCAGTTACTCGGCCCTACGAGGAGGGAGTGAGCAGTTCTTC
-,TRBV28,TRBJ2-7,TRBD2,CASQGLAEVYEQYF,TGTGCCAGCCAAGGACTAGCGGAGGTCTACGAGCAGTACTTC
-,TRBV7-6,TRBJ2-7,-,CASSTSRGPSYEQYF,TGTGCCAGCAGCACTTCGCGGGGGCCCTCCTACGAGCAGTACTTC
-,TRBV18,TRBJ1-1,-,CASSRGGNTEAFF,TGTGCCAGCTCCCGGGGGGGAAACACTGAAGCTTTCTTT
-,TRBV27,TRBJ1-5,-,CASSYGGSGQPQHF,TGTGCCAGCAGTTATGGGGGGTCCGGTCAGCCCCAGCATTTT
once,TRBV13,TRBJ2-1,TRBD2,CASSLFGGSSYNEQFF,TGTGCCAGCAGCTTATTCGGGGGGAGCTCCTACAATGAGCAGTTCTTC
-,TRBV24-1,TRBJ2-3,TRBD2,CATSDPSGSGTQYF,TGTGCCACCAGTGACCCTAGCGGTTCAGGTACGCAGTATTTT
-,TRBV30,TRBJ2-2,-,CAWKPGVPGELFF,TGTGCCTGGAAACCGGGGGTTCCCGGGGAGCTGTTTTTT
-,TRBV5-1,TRBJ1-2,-,CASSLAGEGGGYTF,TGCGCCAGCAGCTTGGCCGGGGAGGGAGGTGGCTACACCTTC